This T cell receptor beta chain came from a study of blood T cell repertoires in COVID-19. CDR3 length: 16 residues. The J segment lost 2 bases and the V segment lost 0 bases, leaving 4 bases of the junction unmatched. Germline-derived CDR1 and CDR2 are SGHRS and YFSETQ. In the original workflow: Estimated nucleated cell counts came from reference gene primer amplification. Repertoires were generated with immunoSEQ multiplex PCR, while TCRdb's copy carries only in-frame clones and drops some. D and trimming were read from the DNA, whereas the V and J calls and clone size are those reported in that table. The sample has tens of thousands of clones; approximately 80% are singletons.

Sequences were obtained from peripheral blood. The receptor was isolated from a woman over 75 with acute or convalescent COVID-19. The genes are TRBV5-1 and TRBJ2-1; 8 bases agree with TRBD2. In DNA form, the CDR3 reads TGCGCCAGCAGCTTGGAATTAGCGGGAACCTACAATGAGCAGTTCTTC. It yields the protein CASSLELAGTYNEQFF.